The 16 T cell receptor beta chains below all came from one sample that was sequenced in a study of long-term antiretroviral therapy in people with HIV (dated by TCRdb to 2021 to 2024). Sequencing of the TRB variable region was done with the immunoSEQ hsTCRB v3.0 assay at survey level resolution. TCRdb mirrors the immuneACCESS table, restricted to in-frame sequences. Some clones are absent from its copies; in checked studies, under half trace to an unresolved V gene, and the reason for the others is unknown. Present in this sample are 20,000 or so clones, 81% of which were seen just once. About a sixth of the sample lies in the top ten. The sample was unsorted PBMCs, taken at the start of antiretroviral therapy, before treatment. These receptors were obtained from a woman between 18 and 29 years old with HIV.

The chain uses TRBV19 and TRBJ2-5; D gene ambiguous. CDR1 and CDR2 from the germline V gene are LNHDA and SQIVND (reference sequence). CDR3 length: 15 residues. V lost 5 bases and J 2 bases, leaving 15 bases between the germline ends. This CDR3 is CASSLSGLTQETQYF. CDR3 DNA sequence: TGTGCCAGTAGTTTGTCTGGTCTGACACAAGAGACCCAGTACTTC.

The chain couples TRBV4-1 to TRBJ1-2; the D gene is possibly TRBD1 (5 bases). The CDR3 is 15 amino acids. From germline, CDR1 is MGHRA and CDR2 YSYEKL. V lost 4 bases and J lost 1, with 13 bases in between. The CDR3 reads CASSPPARVNYGYTF. The CDR3 nucleotides are TGCGCCAGCAGCCCCCCCGCCAGGGTTAACTATGGCTACACCTTC.

The chain uses TRBV11-2 and TRBJ1-2; tentative D call: TRBD1 (5 bases). CDR3 length equals 16 residues. With 1 base removed from V and 7 bases from J, the gap between germline ends came to 19 bases. Germline V CDR1 and CDR2: SGHAT, FQNNGV. CDR3: CASSLGMAGEQLGYTF. The CDR3 bases are TGTGCCAGCAGCTTAGGAATGGCGGGGGAGCAGCTTGGCTACACCTTC.

The chain links TRBV28 to TRBJ2-3; 9 nucleotides agree with TRBD2. The CDR3 contains 16 residues. Germline V gene data show CDR1 as MDHEN and CDR2 as SYDVKM. V was pared by 4 bases and J by 0 bases, with 5 bases of the junction left unmatched. CDR3 bases: TGTGCCAGCAGTTCACCGGGACTAGCTAGCACAGATACGCAGTATTTT. Protein: CASSSPGLASTDTQYF.

V gene TRBV19 combines with J gene TRBJ2-3, with a possible D match to TRBD2 (6 bases). This CDR3 is built from 16 residues. CDR1 is LNHDA and CDR2 is SQIVND in the germline V gene (reference sequence). Trimming left V 6 bases short and J 4 bases short, with 20 bases between. The CDR3 nucleotides read TGTGCCAGTAGCCCGGGACTTGGTAGGGGATCAGATACGCAGTATTTT. Translation gives CASSPGLGRGSDTQYF. Complete variable domain (other parts from reference TRBV19 and TRBJ2-3): DGGITQSPKYLFRKEGQNVTLSCEQNLNHDAMYWYRQDPGQGLRLIYYSQIVNDFQKGDIAEGYSVSREKKESFPLTVTSAQKNPTAFYLCASSPGLGRGSDTQYFGPGTRLTVL.

The rearrangement links TRBV19 to TRBJ1-1; 7 positions match TRBD1. The CDR3 runs to 15 residues. J gave up 1 base and V 6 bases, and 8 bases lay outside the gene matches. Germline V gives CDR1 LNHDA, CDR2 SQIVND (reference sequence). Written as DNA, the CDR3 is TGTGCCAGTAGGCCTACAGGGGCGAAGAACACTGAAGCTTTCTTT. It translates to CASRPTGAKNTEAFF. The complete variable domain, with remaining parts taken from reference TRBV19 and TRBJ1-1, reads DGGITQSPKYLFRKEGQNVTLSCEQNLNHDAMYWYRQDPGQGLRLIYYSQIVNDFQKGDIAEGYSVSREKKESFPLTVTSAQKNPTAFYLCASRPTGAKNTEAFFGQGTRLTVV.

The chain employs TRBV5-4 and TRBJ1-2; D gene uncertain. This CDR3 contains 14 residues. The V and J ends lost 2 bases and 0 bases respectively, with 8 bases between them. Germline CDR1 SGHNT, CDR2 YYREEE (reference sequence). The CDR3 spells CASSFDGANYGYTF. CDR3 coding DNA: TGTGCCAGCAGCTTTGACGGAGCTAACTATGGCTACACCTTC.

This clone has only one observation. The chain couples TRBV7-3 to TRBJ2-7; 10 bases map to TRBD2. In germline, CDR1 is SGHTA, CDR2 FQGTGA. V shed 8 bases, J shed 4 bases, and the junction held 8 bases outside the gene matches. This CDR3 is built from 14 residues. Written as DNA, the CDR3 is TGTGCCAGCGACCGAGGACTAGCGGAATACGAGCAGTACTTC. Translation gives CASDRGLAEYEQYF. Looking up the rest from reference TRBV7-3 and TRBJ2-7 gives the full variable domain: GAGVSQTPSNKVTEKGKYVELRCDPISGHTALYWYRQSLGQGPEFLIYFQGTGAADDSGLPNDRFFAVRPEGSVSTLKIQRTERGDSAVYLCASDRGLAEYEQYFGPGTRLTVT.

This chain connects TRBV5-1 to TRBJ1-5; D is possibly TRBD1 (5 bases). V was cut by 4 bases and J by 8 bases, with 16 bases left in between. CDR3 length equals 14 residues. Per the germline V gene, CDR1 is SGHRS and CDR2 is YFSETQ. The DNA for the CDR3 is TGCGCCAGCAGCCCTTCGGGGATGGGGGAGCCCCAGCATTTT. Translation: CASSPSGMGEPQHF.

The rearrangement joins TRBV7-3 to TRBJ1-2; weak D call: TRBD1 (5 bases). V lost 2 bases to trimming and J lost 6 bases, with 16 bases between them. The CDR3 is 15 amino acids. Germline V gene sequence: CDR1 SGHTA, CDR2 FQGTGA. CDR3 nucleotide sequence: TGTGCCAGCAGCTTAGGGGACTTCGGCACGCATGGCTACACCTTC. It codes for CASSLGDFGTHGYTF. Based on the CDR3 plus reference TRBV7-3 and TRBJ1-2, the full variable domain is GAGVSQTPSNKVTEKGKYVELRCDPISGHTALYWYRQSLGQGPEFLIYFQGTGAADDSGLPNDRFFAVRPEGSVSTLKIQRTERGDSAVYLCASSLGDFGTHGYTFGSGTRLTVV.

This chain joins TRBV6-5 and TRBJ1-2; 12 bases agree with TRBD1. The CDR3 is made up of 14 amino acids. Germline V CDR1 and CDR2: MNHEY, SVGAGI. V was clipped by 5 bases and J by 4 bases; unmatched bases: 2. CDR3 nucleotides: TGTGCCAGCAGTGCGGGACAGGGGGCCTATGGCTACACCTTC. Protein sequence: CASSAGQGAYGYTF.

This clone occurred a few times. The rearrangement links TRBV6-5 to TRBJ1-4; TRBD1 might be the D (5 bases). Trimming removed 6 bases from V and 7 bases from J, with 12 bases in between. Germline V gene sequence: CDR1 MNHEY, CDR2 SVGAGI. The CDR3 totals 13 residues. CDR3 DNA: TGTGCCAGCAGGACGACAGTGAGTGAAAAACTGTTTTTT. This codes for CASRTTVSEKLFF.

The CDR3 protein is CASSLVRQGEAFF. CDR3 DNA sequence: TGTGCCAGCAGCTTAGTGAGACAGGGTGAAGCTTTCTTT. V usage is TRBV11-2 and J usage is TRBJ1-1, with 7 bases that match TRBD1. V shed 1 base, J shed 7 bases, and the junction held 3 bases outside the gene matches. The CDR3 length is 13 residues. The germline V gene encodes CDR1 SGHAT and CDR2 FQNNGV.

The V gene is TRBV30, the J gene TRBJ2-1, with TRBD2 identical over 10 bases. With V trimmed by 1 base and J by 8 bases, 2 bases remained unmatched. The CDR3 sequence is 13 residues long. Germline V gene data show CDR1 as GTSNPN and CDR2 as SVGIG (reference sequence). The CDR3 DNA is TGTGCCTGGAGTGGACTAGCGGGTGATGAGCAGTTCTTC. Protein sequence: CAWSGLAGDEQFF.

The DNA for the CDR3 is TGCGCCAGCATAGAGACAGACAACACCGGGGAGCTGTTTTTT. Its protein is CASIETDNTGELFF. The chain has TRBV5-1 and TRBJ2-2, with a possible D match to TRBD1 (5 bases). The germline V gene has CDR1 SGHRS and CDR2 YFSETQ. The ends were cut back, 6 bases at V and 2 bases at J, with 11 bases in the middle. The CDR3 loop spans 14 amino acids.

To note about this clone: A junction boundary mismatches the germline segment, possibly from a read error. The genes are TRBV10-3 and TRBJ1-5; TRBD1 agrees at 8 bases. The CDR3 runs 14 residues. The germline gives CDR1 ENHRY, CDR2 SYGVKD. In nucleotides, the CDR3 is TGTGCCGTCAGCTCGGACAGGGCTCAACAGCCCCAGCATTTT. It yields the protein CAVSSDRAQQPQHF.